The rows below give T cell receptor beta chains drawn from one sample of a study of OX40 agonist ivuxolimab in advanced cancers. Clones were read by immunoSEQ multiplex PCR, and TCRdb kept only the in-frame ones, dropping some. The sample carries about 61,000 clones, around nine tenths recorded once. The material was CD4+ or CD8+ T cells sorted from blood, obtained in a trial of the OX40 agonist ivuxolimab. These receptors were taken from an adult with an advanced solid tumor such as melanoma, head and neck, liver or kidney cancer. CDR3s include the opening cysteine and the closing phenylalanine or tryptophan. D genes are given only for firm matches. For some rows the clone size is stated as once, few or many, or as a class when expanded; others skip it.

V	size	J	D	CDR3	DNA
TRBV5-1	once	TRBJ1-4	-	CASSLTATTNEKLFF	TGCGCCAGCAGCTTGACGGCTACAACTAATGAAAAACTGTTTTTT
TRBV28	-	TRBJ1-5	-	CASREANQPQHF	TGTGCCAGCAGGGAGGCTAATCAGCCCCAGCATTTT
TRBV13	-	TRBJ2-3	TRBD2	CASSSGLATGTQYF	TGTGCCAGCAGCTCGGGACTAGCCACAGGTACGCAGTATTTT
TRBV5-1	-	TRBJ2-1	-	CASSLWGSGDWGNEQFF	TGCGCCAGCAGCTTGTGGGGGTCCGGCGACTGGGGCAATGAGCAGTTCTTC
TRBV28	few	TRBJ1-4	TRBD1	CASFDRGRNEKLFF	TGTGCCAGCTTCGACAGGGGGCGGAATGAAAAACTGTTTTTT
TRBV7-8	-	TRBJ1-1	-	CASSLRENTEAFF	TGTGCCAGCAGCTTACGGGAGAACACTGAAGCTTTCTTT
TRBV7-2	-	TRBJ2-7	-	CASSLGRLYEQYF	TGTGCCAGCAGCTTAGGCCGGCTATACGAGCAGTACTTC
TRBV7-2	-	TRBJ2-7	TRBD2	CASSERGGYEQYF	TGTGCCAGCAGTGAGCGGGGGGGCTACGAGCAGTACTTC
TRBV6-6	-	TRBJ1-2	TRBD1	CAIQTRGHGYTF	TGTGCCATCCAGACCAGGGGGCATGGCTACACCTTC
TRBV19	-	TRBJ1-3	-	CASSNPSRGFSGNTIYF	TGTGCCAGTAGTAACCCGTCCCGAGGGTTCTCTGGAAACACCATATATTTT
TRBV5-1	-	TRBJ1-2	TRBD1	CASSLSQGALPGYTF	TGCGCCAGCAGCCTATCCCAGGGGGCGCTGCCCGGCTACACCTTC
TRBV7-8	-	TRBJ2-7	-	CASSLPGQLTYEQYF	TGTGCCAGCAGCTTACCGGGACAACTAACCTACGAGCAGTACTTC
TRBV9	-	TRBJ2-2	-	CASNRKGDTGELFF	TGTGCCAGCAACAGGAAGGGAGACACCGGGGAGCTGTTTTTT
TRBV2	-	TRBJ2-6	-	CASSRTGPGGANVLTF	TGTGCCAGCAGCCGAACGGGGCCGGGTGGGGCCAACGTCCTGACTTTC
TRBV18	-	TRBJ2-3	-	CASSPLPTRASTDTQYF	TGTGCCAGCTCACCACTACCAACCCGGGCTAGCACAGATACGCAGTATTTT
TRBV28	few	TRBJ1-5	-	CASSFPGNQPQHF	TGTGCCAGCAGTTTCCCAGGAAACCAGCCCCAGCATTTT
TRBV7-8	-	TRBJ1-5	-	CASSLGRDQPQHF	TGTGCCAGCAGCTTAGGAAGGGATCAGCCCCAGCATTTT
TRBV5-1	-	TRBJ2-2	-	CASSFSTRGTGELFF	TGCGCCAGCAGCTTTTCGACCAGGGGCACCGGGGAGCTGTTTTTT
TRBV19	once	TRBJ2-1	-	CASSKVRGHEQFF	TGTGCCAGTAGTAAGGTTCGGGGCCATGAGCAGTTCTTC
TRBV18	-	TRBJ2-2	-	CASSPTSIVGQSWTGELFF	TGTGCCAGCTCACCAACTTCAATAGTGGGCCAGTCCTGGACCGGGGAGCTGTTTTTT
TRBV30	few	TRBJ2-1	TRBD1	CAWSAKDRVGLHEQFF	TGTGCCTGGAGTGCAAAGGACAGGGTTGGATTACATGAGCAGTTCTTC
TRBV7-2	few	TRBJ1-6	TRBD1	CASSYGPRDRSSYNSPLHF	TGTGCCAGCAGCTATGGGCCCCGGGACAGAAGCTCCTATAATTCACCCCTCCACTTT
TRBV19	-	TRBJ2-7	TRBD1	CASSKTGGYTYEQYF	TGTGCCAGTAGTAAGACAGGGGGGTATACCTACGAGCAGTACTTC
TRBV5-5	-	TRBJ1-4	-	CASSWTSGTTPEKLFF	TGTGCCAGCAGCTGGACCTCCGGGACGACACCTGAAAAACTGTTTTTT
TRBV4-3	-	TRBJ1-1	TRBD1	CASSSRAGTGETGAFF	TGCGCCAGCAGCTCAAGGGCCGGGACAGGGGAAACCGGAGCTTTCTTT
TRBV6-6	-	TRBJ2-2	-	CASIKAGTGELFF	TGTGCCAGCATAAAAGCCGGGACCGGGGAGCTGTTTTTT
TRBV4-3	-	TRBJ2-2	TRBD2	CASSLSLLTSGGLNTGELFF	TGCGCCAGCAGCCTATCCCTCCTCACTAGCGGGGGATTAAACACCGGGGAGCTGTTTTTT
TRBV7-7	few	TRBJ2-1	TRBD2	CASSLFEGQRERNEQFF	TGTGCCAGCAGCTTATTTGAAGGGCAGCGGGAGAGGAATGAGCAGTTCTTC
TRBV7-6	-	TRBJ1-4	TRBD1	CASSTGQGARATNEKLFF	TGTGCCAGCAGCACTGGACAGGGGGCGAGGGCAACTAATGAAAAACTGTTTTTT
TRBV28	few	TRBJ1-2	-	CASSPPHSNYGYTF	TGTGCCAGCAGTCCCCCCCATTCTAACTATGGCTACACCTTC
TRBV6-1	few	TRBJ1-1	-	CASTNTGGGTEAFF	TGTGCCAGCACCAATACCGGGGGGGGGACTGAAGCTTTCTTT
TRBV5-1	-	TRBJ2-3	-	CASSLADYTDTQYF	TGCGCCAGCAGCTTGGCGGACTATACAGATACGCAGTATTTT
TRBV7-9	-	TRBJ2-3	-	CASSLYTDTQYF	TGTGCCAGCAGCTTATACACAGATACGCAGTATTTT
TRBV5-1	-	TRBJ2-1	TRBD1	CASSHPGQGANEQFF	TGCGCCAGCAGCCATCCGGGACAGGGGGCGAATGAGCAGTTCTTC
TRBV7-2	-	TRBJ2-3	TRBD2	CASSTELAGPQGDTQYF	TGTGCCAGCAGCACCGAACTAGCGGGACCCCAAGGGGATACGCAGTATTTT
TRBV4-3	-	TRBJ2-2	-	CASSQDLSGELFF	TGCGCCAGCAGCCAAGATCTATCCGGGGAGCTGTTTTTT
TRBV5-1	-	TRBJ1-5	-	CASSTPGIQPQHF	TGCGCCAGCAGCACGCCGGGGATTCAGCCCCAGCATTTT
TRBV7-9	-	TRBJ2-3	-	CASSLAVDTQYF	TGTGCCAGCAGCTTAGCCGTAGATACGCAGTATTTT
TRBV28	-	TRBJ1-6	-	CASSSAGSGGPPLHF	TGTGCCAGCAGTTCCGCAGGGAGTGGTGGACCACCCCTCCACTTT
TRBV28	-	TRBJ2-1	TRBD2	CASSEGSGRAHNEQFF	TGTGCCAGCAGTGAGGGTAGCGGGAGGGCCCACAATGAGCAGTTCTTC
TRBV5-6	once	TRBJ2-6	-	CASSLAGSGANVLTF	TGTGCCAGCAGCTTGGCCGGGTCTGGGGCCAACGTCCTGACTTTC
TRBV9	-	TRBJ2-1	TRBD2	CASSAFLLSEVGSGRANEQFF	TGTGCCAGCAGCGCCTTTCTTCTTAGTGAGGTTGGTAGCGGGAGGGCCAATGAGCAGTTCTTC
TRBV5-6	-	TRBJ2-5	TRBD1	CASSAGTGVTTQYF	TGTGCCAGCAGCGCCGGGACAGGGGTAACGACCCAGTACTTC
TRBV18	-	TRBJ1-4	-	CASPPLSEEKLFF	TGTGCCAGCCCACCACTGTCTGAGGAAAAACTGTTTTTT
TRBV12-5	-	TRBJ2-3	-	CASGHGTPKLGTDTQYF	TGTGCTAGTGGCCACGGGACTCCTAAGCTCGGCACAGATACGCAGTATTTT
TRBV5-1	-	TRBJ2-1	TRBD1	CASRGGQGVHNEQFF	TGCGCCAGCAGGGGGGGACAGGGGGTCCACAATGAGCAGTTCTTC
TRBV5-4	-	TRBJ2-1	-	CASSLEVYNEQFF	TGTGCCAGCAGCCTCGAGGTCTACAATGAGCAGTTCTTC
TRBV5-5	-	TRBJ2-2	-	CASSSMTGAMNTGELFF	TGTGCCAGCAGCTCGATGACGGGAGCGATGAACACCGGGGAGCTGTTTTTT
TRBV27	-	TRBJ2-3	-	CASSRRGPSTDTQYF	TGTGCCAGCAGTCGCCGGGGCCCTAGCACAGATACGCAGTATTTT
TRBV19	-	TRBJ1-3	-	CASKSSGNTIYF	TGTGCCAGTAAAAGCTCTGGAAACACCATATATTTT
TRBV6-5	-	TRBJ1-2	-	CASSSGSLNYGYTF	TGTGCCAGCAGTTCCGGCAGCCTTAACTATGGCTACACCTTC
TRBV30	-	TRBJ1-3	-	CASRWLGSGNTIYF	TGTGCCTCAAGATGGCTGGGCTCTGGAAACACCATATATTTT
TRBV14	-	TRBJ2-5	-	CASSSAETQYF	TGTGCCAGCAGCTCCGCAGAGACCCAGTACTTC
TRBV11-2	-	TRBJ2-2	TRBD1	CASSLVGQGTGELFF	TGTGCCAGCAGCTTAGTAGGACAGGGTACCGGGGAGCTGTTTTTT
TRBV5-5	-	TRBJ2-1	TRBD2	CASSSGTSGSPPVIREQFF	TGTGCCAGCAGCTCCGGGACTAGCGGGAGCCCTCCGGTAATACGTGAGCAGTTCTTC
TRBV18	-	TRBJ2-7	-	CASSETSDEQYF	TGTGCCAGCTCGGAGACTAGTGACGAGCAGTACTTC
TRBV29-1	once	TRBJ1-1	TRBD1	CSVETEGQAGMNTEAFF	TGCAGCGTTGAAACTGAGGGACAGGCCGGGATGAACACTGAAGCTTTCTTT
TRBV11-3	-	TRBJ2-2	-	CASSLGGLSTGELFF	TGTGCCAGCAGCTTAGGGGGACTCTCGACCGGGGAGCTGTTTTTT
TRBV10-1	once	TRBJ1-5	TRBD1	CATKTGALSNQPQHF	TGCGCCACAAAGACAGGGGCCCTTAGCAATCAGCCCCAGCATTTT
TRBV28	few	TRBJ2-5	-	CASSSPGSQYF	TGTGCCAGCAGTTCCCCCGGCTCCCAGTACTTC